A single T cell receptor beta chain is shown here with its context. The data belong to a study of shared clonotypes between healthy human individuals. The length of the CDR3 is 13 residues. Trimming removed 5 bases from V and 5 bases from J; junction bases left unmatched: 4. Per the germline V gene, CDR1 is SNHLY and CDR2 is FYNNEI. Researchers divided each subset's genomic DNA evenly across several immunoSEQ plates. Here immunoSEQ multiplex PCR was the method, and the copy in TCRdb shows in-frame clones only, minus some. The sample contains about 450,000 clones, 75% to 85% of which appear only once. The clonotype was recovered from a woman aged 40 to 50 in good health. Some clones in this sample may be carry-over from other donors' samples. The gene calls are TRBV2 and TRBJ1-2; TRBD1 agrees at 8 bases. The sequenced material came from PBMCs. The CDR3 region has the DNA TGTGCCAGCAGTACGGACAGGGAATATGGCTACACCTTC. Amino acids: CASSTDREYGYTF.